These 27 T cell receptor beta chains were all obtained from the same sample, sequenced in a study of cytomegalovirus exposure and HLA in healthy donors. Both 60 Vbeta primers and 13 Jbeta primers went into the PCR. Assay: immunoSEQ multiplex PCR; the TCRdb copy retains only in-frame clones and omits some. The top ten hold about 2.1% of the sample, which has about 150,000 clones, 74% seen once. Sequencing used PBMCs. The receptors were sampled from a man younger than 40 in good health and CMV-seronegative.

This chain connects TRBV27 to TRBJ1-5, with D possibly TRBD1 on 6 matching bases. This CDR3 has 15 amino acids. Deletions cut 2 bases from V and 1 base from J, with 9 bases between. Germline assignment: CDR1 MNHEY and CDR2 SMNVEV (reference sequence). CDR3 in DNA: TGTGCCAGCAGTTTAGTGCAGGGGAGCAATCAGCCCCAGCATTTT. Protein sequence: CASSLVQGSNQPQHF.

The rearrangement links TRBV5-1 to TRBJ2-7; 10 bases match TRBD1. The CDR3 covers 15 residues. Trimming at V came to 3 bases and at J to 6 bases, leaving 9 bases not matched to a gene. The germline gives CDR1 SGHRS, CDR2 YFSETQ. The CDR3 sequence is CASSYSGTGVAEQYF. The CDR3 DNA follows: TGCGCCAGCAGCTACTCCGGGACAGGGGTGGCCGAGCAGTACTTC.

Only a few counts were recorded for this clone. The chain links TRBV5-4 to TRBJ2-2; 7 bases align to TRBD2. The CDR3 spans 15 residues. From germline, CDR1 is SGHNT and CDR2 YYREEE (reference sequence). The trim removed 2 bases at V and 5 bases at J, leaving 6 bases unmatched. CDR3 amino acids: CASSFGAGVTGELFF. CDR3 coding DNA: TGTGCCAGCAGCTTTGGGGCGGGGGTGACCGGGGAGCTGTTTTTT. The full variable domain, in which reference TRBV5-4 and TRBJ2-2 provide the parts outside the CDR3, is ETGVTQSPTHLIKTRGQQVTLRCSSQSGHNTVSWYQQALGQGPQFIFQYYREEENGRGNFPPRFSGLQFPNYSSELNVNALELDDSALYLCASSFGAGVTGELFFGEGSRLTVL.

The chain recombines TRBV27 with TRBJ1-1; tentative D call: TRBD1 (5 bases). Per the germline V gene, CDR1 is MNHEY and CDR2 is SMNVEV (reference sequence). V was clipped by 4 bases and J by 4 bases, with 13 bases between them. The CDR3 spans 14 residues. CDR3 coding DNA: TGTGCCAGCAGTTATGGGGCCCCCGGCACTGAAGCTTTCTTT. Translating gives CASSYGAPGTEAFF.

This chain's CDR3 is CASISHRVPGGGNQPQHF. In nucleotides, the CDR3 is TGTGCCAGTATCTCACACAGGGTCCCGGGGGGAGGCAATCAGCCCCAGCATTTT. The V and J genes are TRBV19 and TRBJ1-5; perhaps TRBD1 as D (6 bases). CDR1 and CDR2 (germline): LNHDA, SQIVND (reference sequence). Trimming took off 7 bases at V and 2 bases at J, with 24 bases between the two ends. The CDR3 runs 18 residues.

This clone was found many times. This chain joins TRBV27 and TRBJ2-3; no clear D gene. The V end was cut by 6 bases, the J end by 11 bases, with 9 bases between. This CDR3 has 10 amino acids. Per the germline V gene, CDR1 is MNHEY and CDR2 is SMNVEV (reference sequence). CDR3: CASRGTRQYF. The CDR3 DNA is TGTGCCAGCAGGGGCACGAGGCAGTATTTT.

The chain carries TRBV27 and TRBJ2-3; D ambiguous. The CDR3 is made up of 16 amino acids. CDR1 and CDR2 from the germline V gene are MNHEY and SMNVEV (reference sequence). Trimming removed 5 bases at V and 2 bases at J, with 17 bases between. CDR3 in amino acids: CASSHAQRGNTDTQYF. As DNA, the CDR3 is TGTGCCAGCAGTCATGCCCAGAGAGGTAACACAGATACGCAGTATTTT.

The rearrangement uses TRBV2 and TRBJ2-5, with TRBD2 matching over 10 bases. Germline V gene data show CDR1 as SNHLY and CDR2 as FYNNEI. The junction had 6 bases not matched to a gene; V was cut back by 6 bases and J by 5 bases. This CDR3 has 14 amino acids. CDR3 sequence: CASRKLAGRETQYF. CDR3 coding DNA: TGTGCCAGCAGGAAACTAGCGGGGAGGGAGACCCAGTACTTC.

Concerning this clone: An end of the junction differs from the germline gene, which may be a read error. The V call is TRBV7-9, the J call TRBJ1-1; 10 nucleotides line up with TRBD1. The CDR3 totals 14 residues. Germline CDR1 reads SEHNR; CDR2 reads FQNEAQ (reference sequence). The CDR3 protein is CSSRRDRGGTEAFF. CDR3 DNA sequence: TGTTCCAGCAGGCGGGACAGGGGAGGGACTGAAGCTTTCTTT.

The chain combines TRBV5-1 with TRBJ2-5; 7 positions match TRBD1. The end of the DNA is better explained by TRBJ2-7, so the J call may be wrong. Germline CDR1 SGHRS, CDR2 YFSETQ. CDR3 length: 13 residues. The CDR3 DNA is TGCGCCAGCAGCCCGGACAGGTCCTACGAGCAGTACTTC. It encodes CASSPDRSYEQYF.

CDR3 DNA sequence: TGTGCCAGCAGCTCCGCAGGGGGTCCCACCGGGGAGCTGTTTTTT. It is translated as CASSSAGGPTGELFF. The rearrangement joins TRBV7-2 to TRBJ2-2; 7 bases agree with TRBD1. The length of the CDR3 is 15 residues. The V gene's germline CDR1 is SGHTA and CDR2 FQGNSA. The V and J ends lost 4 bases and 4 bases, in that order; junction bases with no gene match: 6.

This sequence joins TRBV5-1 and TRBJ1-2, with D uncertain. The length of the CDR3 is 15 residues. The V end was cut by 0 bases, the J end by 2 bases, with 11 bases between. Per the germline V gene, CDR1 is SGHRS and CDR2 is YFSETQ. CDR3 region: CASSLEPTMNYGYTF. The CDR3 DNA follows: TGCGCCAGCAGCTTGGAACCAACTATGAACTATGGCTACACCTTC.

This chain uses TRBV5-4 with TRBJ2-5; D is possibly TRBD2 (6 bases). CDR1 SGHNT and CDR2 YYREEE come from the germline V gene (reference sequence). The CDR3 extends over 13 amino acids. With 0 bases removed from V and 5 bases from J, the gap between germline ends came to 8 bases. DNA for the CDR3: TGTGCCAGCAGCTTGGGGGGGGAGGAGACCCAGTACTTC. Translated, it gives CASSLGGEETQYF.

V gene TRBV5-4 combines with J gene TRBJ2-2; 7 bases are a match to TRBD2. V gave up 1 base and J gave up 1 base; unmatched junction bases: 1. This CDR3 is built from 15 residues. CDR1 SGHNT and CDR2 YYREEE come from the germline V gene (reference sequence). As DNA, the CDR3 is TGTGCCAGCAGCTTGCCGGGGGGGAACACCGGGGAGCTGTTTTTT. Its protein is CASSLPGGNTGELFF.

The rearrangement uses TRBV28 and TRBJ1-3; D possibly corresponds to TRBD1 (6 bases). This CDR3 spans 17 amino acids. Germline lookup yields CDR1 MDHEN and CDR2 SYDVKM. V lost 2 bases and J lost 0, with 14 bases in between. CDR3 sequence: CASSLRDIAFSGNTIYF. For the CDR3, the DNA is TGTGCCAGCAGTTTACGGGACATAGCCTTCTCTGGAAACACCATATATTTT.

CDR3 sequence: CASSQEWQGNSPLHF. CDR3 DNA: TGTGCCAGCAGCCAAGAATGGCAGGGGAATTCACCCCTCCACTTT. The chain joins TRBV4-2 to TRBJ1-6; D perhaps matches TRBD1 (6 bases). Germline CDR1 reads LGHNA; CDR2 reads YNFKEQ. The V end lost 0 bases, the J end lost 7 bases, and 10 bases lay between the germline ends. CDR3 length equals 15 residues.

V is TRBV7-9 and J is TRBJ1-4, with 8 bases lining up with TRBD1. J lost 6 bases, V lost 5 bases, and 8 bases had no gene match. Germline loops: CDR1 SEHNR, CDR2 FQNEAQ (reference sequence). The CDR3 consists of 15 residues. This chain's CDR3 is CASSDTGGDDEKLFF. The CDR3 DNA is TGTGCCAGCAGCGATACAGGGGGGGATGATGAAAAACTGTTTTTT.

The rearrangement joins TRBV28 to TRBJ1-3; D is perhaps TRBD1 (5 bases). Between the trimmed V and J ends, which lost 1 base and 4 bases, there was a span of 8 bases. CDR1 MDHEN and CDR2 SYDVKM come from the germline V gene. This CDR3 has 14 residues. The CDR3: CASSLSGPGNTIYF. The CDR3 coding sequence is TGTGCCAGCAGTTTATCAGGGCCCGGAAACACCATATATTTT.

A word on this clone: Germline and junction disagree at one end, which may indicate a read error. V is TRBV2 and J is TRBJ1-5; 7 nucleotides agree with TRBD1. This CDR3 comprises 15 residues. The germline V gene has CDR1 SNHLY and CDR2 FYNNEI. The CDR3 region has the DNA TGTGCCAGCAGAGGGCAGGGGACAGTAAATCAGCCCCAGAATTTT. Protein: CASRGQGTVNQPQNF. The complete variable domain, with remaining parts taken from reference TRBV2 and TRBJ1-5, reads EPEVTQTPSHQVTQMGQEVILRCVPISNHLYFYWYRQILGQKVEFLVSFYNNEISEKSEIFDDQFSVERPDGSNFTLKIRSTKLEDSAMYFCASRGQGTVNQPQNFGDGTRLSIL.

The chain combines TRBV4-2 with TRBJ2-5, with TRBD1 identical over 12 bases. Germline assignment: CDR1 LGHNA and CDR2 YNFKEQ. This CDR3 has 15 amino acids. The junction had 7 bases not matched to a gene; V was cut back by 0 bases and J by 11 bases. The DNA for the CDR3 is TGTGCCAGCAGCCAAGAGGGACAGGGGGCGCGAGAGCAGTACTTC. Translation: CASSQEGQGAREQYF.

This rearrangement joins TRBV18 to TRBJ2-2; the D gene is possibly TRBD1 (6 bases). This CDR3 has 16 residues. The germline V gene has CDR1 KGHSH and CDR2 LQKENI. The V end lost 3 bases, the J end lost 0 bases, and 11 bases lay between the germline ends. The CDR3 loop reads CASSPYRVPNTGELFF. CDR3 bases: TGTGCCAGCTCACCGTACAGGGTACCGAACACCGGGGAGCTGTTTTTT. The whole variable domain, filled in from reference TRBV18 and TRBJ2-2, reads NAGVMQNPRHLVRRRGQEARLRCSPMKGHSHVYWYRQLPEEGLKFMVYLQKENIIDESGMPKERFSAEFPKEGPSILRIQQVVRGDSAAYFCASSPYRVPNTGELFFGEGSRLTVL.

The V gene is TRBV19, the J gene TRBJ1-1; 8 nucleotides agree with TRBD1. The CDR3 is 18 residues long. J lost 11 bases, V lost 7 bases, and 27 bases had no gene match. Per the germline V gene, CDR1 is LNHDA and CDR2 is SQIVND (reference sequence). CDR3 sequence (DNA): TGTGCCAGTAATCAAATCGTTTCAGGGGGCCCCGACGAGGGTGAGGCTTTCTTT. Amino acid sequence: CASNQIVSGGPDEGEAFF.

CDR3 DNA sequence: TGCAGCGTTGTCGCTTGGGACTCCAACACCGGGGAGCTGTTTTTT. It translates to CSVVAWDSNTGELFF. This chain connects TRBV29-1 to TRBJ2-2; tentative D call: TRBD2 (6 bases). Germline CDR1 is SQVTM and CDR2 is ANQGSEA. Trimming shortened V by 4 bases and J by 2 bases, and 14 bases separated the two germline ends. CDR3 length: 15 amino acids.

This clone was observed a few times. J is TRBJ1-1 and V is TRBV5-1, with a weak D call TRBD1 (6 bases). Trimming left V 4 bases short and J 6 bases short, with 10 bases between. The CDR3 totals 12 residues. The germline V gene has CDR1 SGHRS and CDR2 YFSETQ. The CDR3 protein is CASSAGDSEAFF. Written as DNA, the CDR3 is TGCGCCAGCAGCGCAGGGGATTCTGAAGCTTTCTTT.

This rearrangement joins TRBV4-1 to TRBJ1-4; 7 nucleotides agree with TRBD1. V was pared by 4 bases and J by 6 bases, with 11 bases of the junction left unmatched. This CDR3 is built from 16 residues. The germline gives CDR1 MGHRA, CDR2 YSYEKL. In DNA form, the CDR3 reads TGCGCCAGCAGCCCATTGTTCCTTGGGACAGATGAAAAACTGTTTTTT. It codes for CASSPLFLGTDEKLFF.

The CDR3 DNA follows: TGTGCCAGCAGCTTAGGGCTGAACGGGAATGAAAAACTGTTTTTT. Residues: CASSLGLNGNEKLFF. The rearrangement links TRBV7-2 to TRBJ1-4; D is undetermined. Germline lookup yields CDR1 SGHTA and CDR2 FQGNSA. This CDR3 comprises 15 residues. V gave up 1 base and J gave up 5 bases, with 11 bases separating them.

The chain is built from TRBV25-1 and TRBJ2-5; 12 bases agree with TRBD2. The ends lost 4 bases at V and 5 bases at J; junction bases unmatched: 8. The CDR3 consists of 16 residues. Germline assignment: CDR1 MGHDK and CDR2 SYGVNS. CDR3 amino acids: CASSAERTSGAETQYF. The CDR3 DNA reads as TGTGCCAGCAGTGCCGAAAGGACTAGCGGGGCGGAGACCCAGTACTTC. The complete variable domain, with remaining parts taken from reference TRBV25-1 and TRBJ2-5, reads EADIYQTPRYLVIGTGKKITLECSQTMGHDKMYWYQQDPGMELHLIHYSYGVNSTEKGDLSSESTVSRIRTEHFPLTLESARPSHTSQYLCASSAERTSGAETQYFGPGTRLLVL.